The 32 T cell receptor beta chains reported below all come from one sample, sequenced in a study of vaccination effects on CD4 cells after COVID-19 (dated by TCRdb to between 2022 and 2023). For these TCRs, the target antigens are not known. The ViraFEST assay stimulated PBMC with viral peptide pools and then used TCR sequencing to identify antigen-specific CD4+ T cell clonotypes by expansion. After less than 13 days of culture, CD4+ T cells were isolated with the EasySep CD4+ T cell isolation kit. Each participant received two doses of an mRNA SARS-CoV-2 vaccine, either BNT162b2 or mRNA-1273. Receptor libraries were prepared by the immunoSEQ multiplex PCR assay. What TCRdb holds here is the immuneACCESS table cut down to in-frame rearrangements. Part of the clones is not present; checked against another copy, under half of the missing clones reflect an unresolved V gene, and the others are unexplained. Within this sample are around 60,000 clones, with around 78% of them counted one time only. The ten largest clones capture less than 1.5% of the sample.

Material: CD4+ T cells from PBMCs cultured with HCoV-229E spike peptides, obtained after COVID-19 vaccination. The intended sense of this specimen's cell subset or site label: HCoV-229E spike overlapping peptide pool stimulation. The receptors here all came from a human donor who received a COVID-19 vaccine.

The chain employs TRBV7-2 and TRBJ1-2, with D uncertain. V was clipped by 2 bases and J by 4 bases, with 11 bases between them. Germline-derived CDR1 and CDR2 are SGHTA and FQGNSA. The CDR3 is 14 residues long. In DNA, the CDR3 is TGTGCCAGCAGCTTAAGTACCTCCCCCTATGGCTACACCTTC. It specifies CASSLSTSPYGYTF.

This chain uses TRBV28 with TRBJ1-1, with no clear D. Trimming stripped 6 bases from V and 2 bases from J, with 4 bases between. Germline-derived CDR1 and CDR2 are MDHEN and SYDVKM. The CDR3 is 11 amino acids. The CDR3 is CASRVNTEAFF. The CDR3 DNA sequence: TGTGCCAGCAGAGTAAACACTGAAGCTTTCTTT. Complete variable domain (other parts from reference TRBV28 and TRBJ1-1): DVKVTQSSRYLVKRTGEKVFLECVQDMDHENMFWYRQDPGLGLRLIYFSYDVKMKEKGDIPEGYSVSREKKERFSLILESASTNQTSMYLCASRVNTEAFFGQGTRLTVV.

The chain combines TRBV12-3 or TRBV12-4 with TRBJ1-2; no definite D call. V lost 3 bases to trimming and J lost 3 bases, with 8 bases between them. The CDR3 contains 13 residues. The CDR3: CASSLTEDYGYTF. CDR3 sequence (DNA): TGTGCCAGCAGTTTGACGGAGGACTATGGCTACACCTTC.

The chain combines TRBV18 with TRBJ2-1, with D perhaps given as TRBD1 or TRBD2 (5 bases each). Trimming pared 3 bases from V and 8 bases from J, leaving 14 bases between. CDR1 and CDR2 (germline): KGHSH, LQKENI. The CDR3 extends over 14 amino acids. The DNA of the CDR3 is TGTGCCAGCTCACCCCAATTGGGGCGGGATGAGCAGTTCTTC. Its protein product is CASSPQLGRDEQFF.

This clone was seen just once. This sequence joins TRBV30 and TRBJ1-1; D is undetermined. The CDR3 is 14 residues long. The V gene lost 4 bases and the J gene lost 1 base, with 13 bases spanning the gap. Germline CDR1 GTSNPN, CDR2 SVGIG (reference sequence). The CDR3 is CAWTLALTNTEAFF. CDR3 nucleotide sequence: TGTGCCTGGACCCTGGCACTGACGAACACTGAAGCTTTCTTT. Combining the CDR3 with reference TRBV30 and TRBJ1-1 gives the whole variable domain SQTIHQWPATLVQPVGSPLSLECTVEGTSNPNLYWYRQAAGRGLQLLFYSVGIGQISSEVPQNLSASRPQDRQFILSSKKLLLSDSGFYLCAWTLALTNTEAFFGQGTRLTVV.

The rearrangement joins TRBV5-1 to TRBJ1-2; TRBD1 is a possible D gene (5 bases). The V and J ends lost 0 bases and 7 bases respectively, with 10 bases between them. The CDR3 loop spans 13 amino acids. CDR1 and CDR2 (germline): SGHRS, YFSETQ. The CDR3 nucleotides read TGCGCCAGCAGCTTGGCCTCAAGGGGTGGCTACACCTTC. This codes for CASSLASRGGYTF.

This sequence joins TRBV18 and TRBJ1-4; D gene unclear. Germline CDR1 reads KGHSH; CDR2 reads LQKENI. CDR3 length: 15 residues. V lost 1 base and J lost 2, with 8 bases in between. The CDR3, as DNA: TGTGCCAGCTCACCACAGGGCTTGACTAATGAAAAACTGTTTTTT. This translates into CASSPQGLTNEKLFF.

The chain combines TRBV15 with TRBJ2-5, with 7 nucleotides matching TRBD1. Germline V gives CDR1 LNHNV, CDR2 YYDKDF (reference sequence). V shed 6 bases, J shed 2 bases, and the junction held 6 bases outside the gene matches. This CDR3 has 14 residues. The CDR3 reads CATRRWTGQETQYF. The CDR3 nucleotides read TGTGCCACCAGGCGTTGGACAGGACAAGAGACCCAGTACTTC.

The chain has TRBV3-1 (or the pseudogene TRBV3-2) and TRBJ1-2; possibly TRBD1 for D (6 bases). This CDR3 region has 15 residues. Trimming took off 4 bases at V and 2 bases at J, with 14 bases between the two ends. Germline V lookup: CDR1 LGHDT, CDR2 YNNKEL (reference sequence). CDR3 DNA sequence: TGTGCCAGCAGCCGTCAAACAGGGACCAACTATGGCTACACCTTC. It translates to CASSRQTGTNYGYTF.

The chain couples TRBV4-3 to TRBJ1-2; 7 nucleotides align to TRBD1. The CDR3 sequence is 14 residues long. Germline assignment: CDR1 LGHNA and CDR2 YSLEER. V lost 4 bases and J lost 4; bases outside the gene matches: 6. CDR3 loop: CASSLWDSTYGYTF. The CDR3 DNA reads as TGCGCCAGCAGCCTCTGGGACAGTACCTATGGCTACACCTTC.

The chain's CDR3 is CASSLGLAGSTDTQYF. The CDR3 DNA reads TGCGCCAGCAGCTTGGGACTAGCGGGGTCCACAGATACGCAGTATTTT. J is TRBJ2-3 and V is TRBV5-1; 11 bases align to TRBD2. Germline-derived CDR1 and CDR2 are SGHRS and YFSETQ. Germline trimming cut 0 bases from V and 2 bases from J; bases unmatched to any gene: 2. The CDR3 sequence is 16 residues long.

V usage is TRBV5-4 and J usage is TRBJ1-2, with 8 bases identical to TRBD1. CDR1 is SGHNT, CDR2 YYREEE, per germline (reference sequence). The trim removed 5 bases at V and 2 bases at J, leaving 8 bases unmatched. This CDR3 contains 15 residues. Here the CDR3 reads CASRSGGQANYGYTF. In nucleotides, the CDR3 is TGTGCCAGCAGGTCTGGGGGACAGGCGAACTATGGCTACACCTTC.

The chain recombines TRBV7-3 with TRBJ2-5; unclear D gene. Germline assignment: CDR1 SGHTA and CDR2 FQGTGA. V was pared by 5 bases and J by 2 bases, with 9 bases between. The CDR3 contains 13 residues. The CDR3 DNA reads TGTGCCAGCAGCCAGAAGCTACAAGAGACCCAGTACTTC. Translated: CASSQKLQETQYF.

This chain joins TRBV5-8 and TRBJ2-5; the D call may be TRBD1 or TRBD2 (6 bases each). Trimming shortened V by 1 base and J by 5 bases, and 15 bases separated the two germline ends. CDR1 SGHTS and CDR2 YDEGEE come from the germline V gene. This CDR3 region has 15 residues. The CDR3 sequence: CASSLSLGGAETQYF. CDR3 DNA: TGTGCCAGCAGCTTGAGTTTGGGGGGCGCGGAGACCCAGTACTTC.

The chain recombines TRBV19 with TRBJ1-1; the D is unclear. Trimming took 5 bases from V and 4 from J, leaving 14 bases between them. The CDR3 is 14 amino acids. Germline assignment: CDR1 LNHDA and CDR2 SQIVND (reference sequence). DNA for the CDR3: TGTGCCAGTAGTTCGAAGATAAGAAGCACTGAAGCTTTCTTT. As protein: CASSSKIRSTEAFF.

The chain recombines TRBV7-2 with TRBJ1-5; D is uncertain. The germline V gene has CDR1 SGHTA and CDR2 FQGNSA. The V gene lost 4 bases and the J gene lost 2 bases, with 6 bases spanning the gap. The CDR3 runs to 13 residues. The CDR3 here is CASSWEGNQPQHF. The CDR3 region has the DNA TGTGCCAGCAGCTGGGAGGGCAATCAGCCCCAGCATTTT.

V usage is TRBV18 and J usage is TRBJ1-5, with 7 positions matching TRBD1. This CDR3 has 16 residues. V lost 2 bases and J lost 1; bases outside the gene matches: 5. Germline CDR1 KGHSH, CDR2 LQKENI. This CDR3 reads CASSPSGTDSNQPQHF. CDR3 DNA: TGTGCCAGCTCACCATCCGGGACAGACAGCAATCAGCCCCAGCATTTT.

In DNA form, the CDR3 reads TGTGCCAGTAGGAGCCAGGGGGGGAGGAAAGCTTTCTTT. Its protein product is CASRSQGGRKAFF. This rearrangement joins TRBV19 to TRBJ1-1; 7 bases agree with TRBD1. Germline lookup yields CDR1 LNHDA and CDR2 SQIVND (reference sequence). The CDR3 has 13 amino acids. The junction had 10 bases not matched to a gene; V was cut back by 6 bases and J by 9 bases.

The chain employs TRBV10-2 and TRBJ2-1; 9 bases match TRBD1. With V trimmed by 7 bases and J by 7 bases, 11 bases remained unmatched. The length of the CDR3 is 15 residues. The germline CDR1 and CDR2 sequences are WSHSY and SAAADI. The chain's CDR3 is CASKKGQGLLNEQFF. DNA of the CDR3: TGCGCCAGCAAGAAGGGACAGGGCTTATTAAATGAGCAGTTCTTC.

This clone was seen a single time. V is TRBV19 and J is TRBJ2-6; D ambiguous. V lost 5 bases and J lost 0, with 17 bases in between. The CDR3 covers 18 residues. Germline V gives CDR1 LNHDA, CDR2 SQIVND (reference sequence). This CDR3 is CASSQTGSGGSGANVLTF. Here the CDR3 DNA reads TGTGCCAGTAGTCAGACTGGTTCCGGCGGCTCTGGGGCCAACGTCCTGACTTTC.

Only a few counts were recorded for this clone. The chain has TRBV9 and TRBJ1-2; no clear D gene. CDR1 is SGDLS and CDR2 is YYNGEE in the germline V gene. The CDR3 totals 13 residues. V gave up 0 bases and J gave up 7 bases, with 10 bases separating them. The CDR3 loop reads CASSVVPAGGYTF. CDR3 DNA sequence: TGTGCCAGCAGCGTAGTTCCGGCGGGTGGCTACACCTTC.

The genes are TRBV6-6 and TRBJ2-2; the D gene could be TRBD1 or TRBD2 (5 bases each). V lost 2 bases to trimming and J lost 1 base, with 11 bases between them. This CDR3 is built from 16 residues. Germline CDR1 is MNHNY and CDR2 is SVGAGI (reference sequence). CDR3 sequence (DNA): TGTGCCAGCAGTTACCTGGGGGACGTGAACACCGGGGAGCTGTTTTTT. It codes for CASSYLGDVNTGELFF.

J is TRBJ1-1 and V is TRBV2; 9 nucleotides align to TRBD1. The CDR3 length is 13 residues. V lost 7 bases and J lost 5; bases outside the gene matches: 5. CDR1 and CDR2 from the germline V gene are SNHLY and FYNNEI. The CDR3 DNA follows: TGTGCCAGCACACAGGGGGCGCGGACTGAAGCTTTCTTT. Translating it yields CASTQGARTEAFF.

The CDR3 spells CASSLLWDSIYEQYV. CDR3 nucleotide sequence: TGTGCCAGCAGCTTACTTTGGGACAGTATTTACGAGCAGTACGTC. The chain has TRBV7-9 and TRBJ2-7; 7 nucleotides match TRBD1. V dropped 2 bases and J dropped 4; count of bases not matched to a gene: 8. The CDR3 is 15 residues long. CDR1 and CDR2 from the germline V gene are SEHNR and FQNEAQ (reference sequence).

This clone has more than one count but fewer than ten. The genes are TRBV21-1 and TRBJ2-1; the listed D gene, TRBD2, was not tested against the DNA. TRBV21-1 is annotated as a pseudogene. CDR3 size: 15 residues. For the CDR3, the DNA is TGTGCCAGCAGCTTCCGAGCGGGGGGCTACAATGAGCAGTTCTTC. Translated, it gives CASSFRAGGYNEQFF.

The chain recombines TRBV30 with TRBJ1-5, with D unresolved. V lost 2 bases, J lost 2 bases, and 10 bases lay in between. CDR3 length: 14 amino acids. In germline, CDR1 is GTSNPN, CDR2 SVGIG (reference sequence). The CDR3 loop is CAWSRLSGNQPQHF. The CDR3 DNA follows: TGTGCCTGGAGTCGTCTATCGGGCAATCAGCCCCAGCATTTT.

In its sample, this clone was seen a few times. Different DNA sequences within this sample yield the same CDR3. The rearrangement uses TRBV7-3 and TRBJ1-5; D is undetermined. CDR3 length: 13 residues. Germline CDR1 is SGHTA and CDR2 is FQGTGA. Trimming shortened V by 5 bases and J by 4 bases, and 9 bases separated the two germline ends. In nucleotides, the CDR3 is TGTGCCAGCAGCCCGGACCGAAATCAGCCCCAGCATTTT. Its protein product is CASSPDRNQPQHF.

The V and J genes are TRBV9 and TRBJ1-3, with D hard to call. V shed 0 bases and J shed 0 bases, with 7 bases lying between them. The CDR3 consists of 15 residues. Germline V gene sequence: CDR1 SGDLS, CDR2 YYNGEE. In DNA form, the CDR3 reads TGTGCCAGCAGCGTAGTGGGCAGCTCTGGAAACACCATATATTTT. It encodes CASSVVGSSGNTIYF.

The chain is built from TRBV11-3 and TRBJ2-1; D gene unclear. Germline V gives CDR1 SGHNT, CDR2 YENEEA. The CDR3 runs to 15 residues. The ends were cut back, 0 bases at V and 8 bases at J, with 14 bases in the middle. CDR3 sequence: CASSLDSRSLYEQFF. The CDR3 DNA reads as TGTGCCAGCAGCTTAGATAGCCGTTCGTTGTATGAGCAGTTCTTC.

The chain joins TRBV18 to TRBJ1-1; 7 bases are a match to TRBD1. The V gene's germline CDR1 is KGHSH and CDR2 LQKENI. The CDR3 spans 15 residues. V lost 2 bases, J lost 4 bases, and 7 bases stayed unmatched. The CDR3 sequence: CASSPGQAQGTEAFF. Written as DNA, the CDR3 is TGTGCCAGCTCACCAGGACAGGCGCAGGGCACTGAAGCTTTCTTT.

CDR3 sequence (DNA): TGTGCCAGCAGCTCAGACAGGGGTTGGGGCTACACCTTC. Translation gives CASSSDRGWGYTF. The chain combines TRBV11-2 with TRBJ1-2; TRBD1 matches at 8 bases. Germline V gene sequence: CDR1 SGHAT, CDR2 FQNNGV. J was trimmed by 8 bases and V by 4 bases; bases with no gene match: 6. The length of the CDR3 is 13 residues.

The rearrangement uses TRBV24-1 and TRBJ1-1; possibly TRBD1 for D (5 bases). V lost 5 bases and J lost 5, with 11 bases in between. Germline V gives CDR1 KGHDR, CDR2 SFDVKD. The CDR3 contains 13 residues. DNA of the CDR3: TGTGCCACCAGTGTCACGGGGGGAACTGAAGCTTTCTTT. It translates to CATSVTGGTEAFF.